The 15 T cell receptor beta chains given below trace back to one sample, sequenced in a study of shared clonotypes between healthy human individuals. Libraries were prepared by immunoSEQ multiplex PCR; TCRdb keeps only in-frame clonotypes and omits some of them. This table has about 1.5 million clones, 98% appearing once. Sequenced material: naive CD4+ T cells sorted from blood. As for subset: CD45RA+ positively selected. Source of these receptors: a man between 25 and 39 years old in good health.

The chain employs TRBV5-4 and TRBJ2-5; TRBD2 matches 10 bases. Germline CDR1 SGHNT, CDR2 YYREEE (reference sequence). The CDR3 totals 18 residues. The junction had 14 bases not matched to a gene; V was cut back by 4 bases and J by 2 bases. The DNA of the CDR3 is TGTGCCAGCAGCCCGGAACTCCGGACTAGCGGCACTCAAGAGACCCAGTACTTC. It yields the protein CASSPELRTSGTQETQYF. The entire variable domain, with the rest obtained from reference TRBV5-4 and TRBJ2-5, is as follows: ETGVTQSPTHLIKTRGQQVTLRCSSQSGHNTVSWYQQALGQGPQFIFQYYREEENGRGNFPPRFSGLQFPNYSSELNVNALELDDSALYLCASSPELRTSGTQETQYFGPGTRLLVL.

This sequence joins TRBV29-1 and TRBJ2-5; D is unclear. V dropped 3 bases and J dropped 5 bases, with 10 bases sitting between them. CDR3 size: 12 residues. Germline CDR1 is SQVTM and CDR2 is ANQGSEA. The CDR3 protein is CSVDDNVETQYF. The CDR3 DNA follows: TGCAGCGTTGACGACAACGTGGAGACCCAGTACTTC. Full variable domain (remainder filled in from reference TRBV29-1 and TRBJ2-5): SAVISQKPSRDICQRGTSLTIQCQVDSQVTMMFWYRQQPGQSLTLIATANQGSEATYESGFVIDKFPISRPNLTFSTLTVSNMSPEDSSIYLCSVDDNVETQYFGPGTRLLVL.

This rearrangement joins TRBV6-5 to TRBJ1-1; 7 nucleotides agree with TRBD1. V lost 6 bases to trimming and J lost 2 bases; unmatched junction nucleotides: 6. Germline V gives CDR1 MNHEY, CDR2 SVGAGI. This CDR3 is 14 amino acids long. CDR3 coding DNA: TGTGCCAGCAGCACAGGGGTACTTAACACTGAAGCTTTCTTT. This codes for CASSTGVLNTEAFF.

The chain combines TRBV30 with TRBJ2-7; no definite D call. From germline, CDR1 is GTSNPN and CDR2 SVGIG (reference sequence). CDR3 length: 12 residues. Trimming removed 2 bases from V and 1 base from J, with 6 bases in between. As DNA, the CDR3 is TGTGCCTGGAGTTGGGGTTCCTACGAGCAGTACTTC. It encodes CAWSWGSYEQYF.

The chain's CDR3 is CASSLGGREAPEAFF. The CDR3 coding sequence is TGCGCCAGCAGCTTGGGGGGCCGCGAGGCCCCTGAAGCTTTCTTT. V and J are TRBV5-1 and TRBJ1-1; D is perhaps TRBD1 (5 bases). The CDR3 totals 15 residues. Germline V gene data show CDR1 as SGHRS and CDR2 as YFSETQ. With 0 bases removed from V and 6 bases from J, the gap between germline ends came to 15 bases.

V is TRBV11-2 and J is TRBJ2-1; 14 nucleotides agree with TRBD2. CDR3 length equals 17 residues. Trimming took 4 bases from V and 2 from J; bases not matched to a gene: 4. CDR1 and CDR2 from the germline V gene are SGHAT and FQNNGV. Here the CDR3 DNA reads TGTGCCAGCAGCTATGGGACTAGCGGGAGTCCCTACAATGAGCAGTTCTTC. Its translation: CASSYGTSGSPYNEQFF.

The chain uses TRBV9 and TRBJ1-1; D gene unclear. Trimming took off 0 bases at V and 4 bases at J, with 13 bases between the two ends. From germline, CDR1 is SGDLS and CDR2 YYNGEE. The CDR3 runs 15 residues. For the CDR3, the DNA is TGTGCCAGCAGCGTAGAACCGGGAAGAAGCACTGAAGCTTTCTTT. Protein sequence: CASSVEPGRSTEAFF.

The CDR3 bases are TGTGCCAGCAGCCCCCCCGGACTAGCGGGAGGGAGGACAGATACGCAGTATTTT. It translates to CASSPPGLAGGRTDTQYF. The V gene is TRBV7-9, the J gene TRBJ2-3; 15 bases agree with TRBD2. In germline, CDR1 is SEHNR, CDR2 FQNEAQ (reference sequence). J gave up 3 bases and V 5 bases, and 9 bases lay outside the gene matches. The CDR3 runs 18 residues.

V and J are TRBV5-6 and TRBJ2-5, with D tentatively TRBD2 (6 bases). The CDR3 spans 18 residues. The germline V and J ends were trimmed by 2 bases and 5 bases, with 25 bases remaining between them. Germline V gene lookup returns CDR1 SGHDT and CDR2 YYEEEE. As DNA, the CDR3 is TGTGCCAGCAGCTTAGGATTGCTAGCGATACCGGTGGGGGAGACCCAGTACTTC. Translating gives CASSLGLLAIPVGETQYF. The variable domain in full, completed from reference TRBV5-6 and TRBJ2-5, reads DAGVTQSPTHLIKTRGQQVTLRCSPKSGHDTVSWYQQALGQGPQFIFQYYEEEERQRGNFPDRFSGHQFPNYSSELNVNALLLGDSALYLCASSLGLLAIPVGETQYFGPGTRLLVL.

The V gene is TRBV6-5, the J gene TRBJ2-5; D is ambiguous. CDR1 is MNHEY and CDR2 is SVGAGI in the germline V gene. The CDR3 has 11 residues. V lost 6 bases and J lost 10, with 12 bases in between. CDR3 residues: CASSDPRVQYF. The CDR3 coding sequence is TGTGCCAGCAGCGACCCTCGGGTCCAGTACTTC.

V gene TRBV6-5 combines with J gene TRBJ1-5; D perhaps matches TRBD1 (6 bases). This CDR3 is built from 15 residues. Trimming took off 2 bases at V and 4 bases at J, with 12 bases between the two ends. Germline V gives CDR1 MNHEY, CDR2 SVGAGI. CDR3 nucleotide sequence: TGTGCCAGCAGTTACACCGGGACACCAAATCAGCCCCAGCATTTT. This codes for CASSYTGTPNQPQHF.

CDR3 in DNA: TGTGCCACCAGCAGCCCGGGCAGGGCAGAATATAGCAATCAGCCCCAGCATTTT. Protein sequence: CATSSPGRAEYSNQPQHF. The chain joins TRBV15 to TRBJ1-5; tentatively, D is TRBD1 (5 bases). Germline V gives CDR1 LNHNV, CDR2 YYDKDF (reference sequence). The CDR3 runs 18 residues. Trimming removed 3 bases at V and 0 bases at J, with 18 bases between.

This sequence joins TRBV4-3 and TRBJ1-2; D gene uncertain. The CDR3 length is 13 residues. Trimming took 3 bases from V and 4 from J, leaving 9 bases between them. Germline CDR1 is LGHNA and CDR2 is YSLEER. For the CDR3, the DNA is TGCGCCAGCAGCCATGGGGTCAGCTATGGCTACACCTTC. Amino acid sequence: CASSHGVSYGYTF.

This chain links TRBV9 with TRBJ2-7; 8 positions agree with TRBD2. CDR1 and CDR2 (germline): SGDLS, YYNGEE. The CDR3 contains 15 residues. The ends lost 4 bases at V and 2 bases at J; junction bases unmatched: 8. The CDR3 spells CASSNGAGGPYEQYF. CDR3 sequence (DNA): TGTGCCAGCAGCAATGGGGCGGGAGGCCCCTACGAGCAGTACTTC.

The chain joins TRBV7-2 to TRBJ2-7, with 8 bases identical to TRBD1. V lost 5 bases, J lost 0 bases, and 3 bases stayed unmatched. CDR3 length equals 14 residues. CDR1 is SGHTA, CDR2 FQGNSA, per germline. As DNA, the CDR3 is TGTGCCAGCAGCATAGACAGGGGCTCCTACGAGCAGTACTTC. It yields the protein CASSIDRGSYEQYF.